These T cell receptor beta chains were read from a single sample in a study of cytomegalovirus exposure and HLA in healthy donors. Produced via immunoSEQ multiplex PCR; TCRdb's table is partial and in-frame only. The profile shows some 180,000 clones, around 84% of them singletons. Sequenced sample: PBMCs. These receptors all come from a man aged 30 to 45 in good health and CMV-seropositive. Each CDR3 is given with its conserved first and last residue. The order of the fields is clone size, J gene, D gene, V gene, CDR3 protein, CDR3 DNA. A D gene is named only where the DNA matches it firmly. Clone size is shown for a subset of rows, as once, few, many or a class of expanded clone.

clone_size: few
j_call: TRBJ2-2
d_call: NA
v_call: TRBV7-3
cdr3_aa: CASSVVSSGELFF
cdr3_nt: TGTGCCAGCAGCGTTGTTTCTTCCGGGGAGCTGTTTTTT

clone_size: NA
j_call: TRBJ2-4
d_call: NA
v_call: TRBV18
cdr3_aa: CASSPVSSGAKNIQYF
cdr3_nt: TGTGCCAGCTCACCCGTGAGCTCCGGGGCCAAAAACATTCAGTACTTC

clone_size: NA
j_call: TRBJ2-5
d_call: TRBD2
v_call: TRBV18
cdr3_aa: CASSLLAEYQETQYF
cdr3_nt: TGTGCCAGCTCATTACTAGCGGAGTACCAAGAGACCCAGTACTTC

clone_size: NA
j_call: TRBJ2-1
d_call: TRBD2
v_call: TRBV5-5
cdr3_aa: CASSLGLAGNEQFF
cdr3_nt: TGTGCCAGCAGCTTGGGGCTAGCGGGCAATGAGCAGTTCTTC

clone_size: NA
j_call: TRBJ1-1
d_call: TRBD1
v_call: TRBV7-9
cdr3_aa: CASSGQGTEAFF
cdr3_nt: TGTGCCAGCAGCGGACAGGGAACTGAAGCTTTCTTT

clone_size: once
j_call: TRBJ1-6
d_call: NA
v_call: TRBV2
cdr3_aa: CASKAEGLSPLHF
cdr3_nt: TGTGCCAGCAAAGCGGAAGGCCTTTCACCCCTCCACTTT

clone_size: NA
j_call: TRBJ2-1
d_call: TRBD2
v_call: TRBV4-3
cdr3_aa: CASSQSSGRSSYNEQFF
cdr3_nt: TGCGCCAGCAGCCAGAGTAGCGGGAGGAGCTCCTACAATGAGCAGTTCTTC

clone_size: NA
j_call: TRBJ2-1
d_call: TRBD1
v_call: TRBV4-3
cdr3_aa: CASSQGISSYNEQFF
cdr3_nt: TGCGCCAGCTCACAGGGGATAAGCTCCTACAATGAGCAGTTCTTC

clone_size: NA
j_call: TRBJ2-5
d_call: TRBD1
v_call: TRBV18
cdr3_aa: CASSADRGGETQYF
cdr3_nt: TGTGCCAGCTCAGCAGACAGGGGGGGAGAGACCCAGTACTTC

clone_size: NA
j_call: TRBJ1-2
d_call: NA
v_call: TRBV5-1
cdr3_aa: CASSLWGQEGYGYTF
cdr3_nt: TGCGCCAGCAGCTTATGGGGCCAGGAAGGGTATGGCTACACCTTC

clone_size: NA
j_call: TRBJ1-1
d_call: NA
v_call: TRBV5-4
cdr3_aa: CASSLVRGQNTEAFF
cdr3_nt: TGTGCCAGCAGCTTGGTAAGGGGCCAGAACACTGAAGCTTTCTTT

clone_size: many
j_call: TRBJ2-3
d_call: NA
v_call: TRBV6-4
cdr3_aa: CASSDSKDLSTDTQYF
cdr3_nt: TGTGCCAGCAGTGACTCAAAGGACTTGTCCACAGATACGCAGTATTTT

clone_size: NA
j_call: TRBJ2-1
d_call: NA
v_call: TRBV7-9
cdr3_aa: CASSPPAPSEQFF
cdr3_nt: TGTGCCAGCAGCCCCCCCGCACCGAGTGAGCAGTTCTTC

clone_size: NA
j_call: TRBJ1-1
d_call: NA
v_call: TRBV7-9
cdr3_aa: CSSSLPLLGTPNTEAFF
cdr3_nt: TGTTCCAGCAGCTTACCCCTTCTCGGGACACCGAACACTGAAGCTTTCTTT

clone_size: NA
j_call: TRBJ2-7
d_call: TRBD2
v_call: TRBV11-3
cdr3_aa: CASSPTPFTTGTKPYEQYF
cdr3_nt: TGTGCCAGCAGCCCGACCCCCTTTACGACCGGGACTAAGCCCTACGAGCAGTACTTC

clone_size: NA
j_call: TRBJ2-7
d_call: TRBD2
v_call: TRBV5-1
cdr3_aa: CASSLSLAGGVNYEQYF
cdr3_nt: TGCGCCAGCAGCTTGTCGCTAGCGGGAGGGGTAAATTACGAGCAGTACTTC

clone_size: NA
j_call: TRBJ1-2
d_call: TRBD1
v_call: TRBV7-9
cdr3_aa: CATKTTGGYGYTF
cdr3_nt: TGTGCCACCAAAACGACAGGGGGCTATGGCTACACCTTC

clone_size: NA
j_call: TRBJ2-2
d_call: NA
v_call: TRBV14
cdr3_aa: CASSQALAGELFF
cdr3_nt: TGTGCCAGCAGCCAAGCCCTAGCCGGGGAGCTGTTTTTT

clone_size: NA
j_call: TRBJ2-5
d_call: NA
v_call: TRBV13
cdr3_aa: CASSLQQQETQYF
cdr3_nt: TGTGCCAGCAGCTTACAACAACAAGAGACCCAGTACTTC

clone_size: NA
j_call: TRBJ1-2
d_call: NA
v_call: TRBV10-2
cdr3_aa: CASSGQSANYGYTF
cdr3_nt: TGCGCCAGCAGTGGACAGTCAGCTAACTATGGCTACACCTTC

clone_size: NA
j_call: TRBJ1-2
d_call: TRBD1
v_call: TRBV6-6
cdr3_aa: CASSYLQGAGYTF
cdr3_nt: TGTGCCAGCAGTTACTTACAGGGGGCCGGCTACACCTTC

clone_size: NA
j_call: TRBJ2-1
d_call: TRBD2
v_call: TRBV7-2
cdr3_aa: CASSRTSGSSYNEQFF
cdr3_nt: TGTGCCAGCAGCCGGACTAGCGGAAGCTCCTACAATGAGCAGTTCTTC

clone_size: few
j_call: TRBJ1-1
d_call: NA
v_call: TRBV7-3
cdr3_aa: CASSLQWNTEAFF
cdr3_nt: TGTGCCAGCAGTTTACAATGGAACACTGAAGCTTTCTTT

clone_size: NA
j_call: TRBJ2-1
d_call: NA
v_call: TRBV7-2
cdr3_aa: CASSRASSSYNEQFF
cdr3_nt: TGTGCCAGCAGCCGAGCGTCTAGCTCCTACAATGAGCAGTTCTTC

clone_size: NA
j_call: TRBJ2-3
d_call: TRBD2
v_call: TRBV10-2
cdr3_aa: CASSVLAGTDTQYF
cdr3_nt: TGCGCCAGCAGCGTCCTAGCGGGAACAGATACGCAGTATTTT

clone_size: few
j_call: TRBJ1-4
d_call: NA
v_call: TRBV6-6
cdr3_aa: CASSYSLVGVRELFF
cdr3_nt: TGTGCCAGCAGTTACTCGTTGGTCGGGGTTAGGGAACTGTTTTTT

clone_size: NA
j_call: TRBJ1-2
d_call: TRBD1
v_call: TRBV4-3
cdr3_aa: CASSQRTGYGYTF
cdr3_nt: TGCGCCAGCAGCCAAAGGACAGGCTATGGCTACACCTTC

clone_size: NA
j_call: TRBJ2-7
d_call: NA
v_call: TRBV5-1
cdr3_aa: CASSLATNYEQYF
cdr3_nt: TGCGCCAGCAGCTTGGCCACAAACTACGAGCAGTACTTC

clone_size: NA
j_call: TRBJ1-2
d_call: NA
v_call: TRBV14
cdr3_aa: CASSQVGIYGYTF
cdr3_nt: TGTGCCAGCAGCCAAGTCGGGATCTATGGCTACACCTTC

clone_size: NA
j_call: TRBJ1-5
d_call: NA
v_call: TRBV7-9
cdr3_aa: CASSFSGQPQHF
cdr3_nt: TGTGCCAGCAGCTTTTCGGGGCAGCCCCAGCATTTT

clone_size: NA
j_call: TRBJ1-2
d_call: NA
v_call: TRBV7-9
cdr3_aa: CASSLGSGGYGYTF
cdr3_nt: TGTGCCAGCAGCTTAGGTTCCGGAGGCTATGGCTACACCTTC

clone_size: NA
j_call: TRBJ2-1
d_call: NA
v_call: TRBV5-8
cdr3_aa: CASSLELVGLAYNEQFF
cdr3_nt: TGTGCCAGCAGCTTGGAGCTGGTGGGACTTGCCTACAATGAGCAGTTCTTC

clone_size: NA
j_call: TRBJ2-1
d_call: NA
v_call: TRBV5-4
cdr3_aa: CASSLGDTRYNEQFF
cdr3_nt: TGTGCCAGCAGCTTGGGGGACACCCGCTACAATGAGCAGTTCTTC

clone_size: NA
j_call: TRBJ2-2
d_call: NA
v_call: TRBV9
cdr3_aa: CASSVAVDSRHTGELFF
cdr3_nt: TGTGCCAGCAGCGTAGCCGTTGACTCGAGACACACCGGGGAGCTGTTTTTT

clone_size: NA
j_call: TRBJ2-3
d_call: TRBD2
v_call: TRBV25-1
cdr3_aa: CASSGLAGPTDTQYF
cdr3_nt: TGTGCCAGCAGTGGGTTAGCGGGGCCCACAGATACGCAGTATTTT

clone_size: few
j_call: TRBJ1-1
d_call: NA
v_call: TRBV13
cdr3_aa: CASSFQGRPEAFF
cdr3_nt: TGTGCCAGCAGCTTTCAGGGGCGGCCTGAAGCTTTCTTT

clone_size: NA
j_call: TRBJ2-1
d_call: TRBD2
v_call: TRBV6-5
cdr3_aa: CASSSPGTIQNEQFF
cdr3_nt: TGTGCCAGCAGCTCACCCGGGACTATTCAGAATGAGCAGTTCTTC

clone_size: once
j_call: TRBJ1-5
d_call: NA
v_call: TRBV2
cdr3_aa: CASSGPGRGQPQHF
cdr3_nt: TGTGCCAGCAGTGGGCCGGGGCGGGGGCAGCCCCAGCATTTT

clone_size: NA
j_call: TRBJ1-1
d_call: TRBD1
v_call: TRBV27
cdr3_aa: CASSARTGRAHTEAFF
cdr3_nt: TGTGCCAGCAGTGCCCGGACAGGTCGTGCGCACACTGAAGCTTTCTTT

clone_size: NA
j_call: TRBJ1-5
d_call: NA
v_call: TRBV18
cdr3_aa: CASSWDNNQPQHF
cdr3_nt: TGTGCCAGCTCATGGGACAACAATCAGCCCCAGCATTTT

clone_size: NA
j_call: TRBJ2-1
d_call: NA
v_call: TRBV4-3
cdr3_aa: CASSLGGRYEQFF
cdr3_nt: TGCGCCAGCAGCCTTGGAGGTCGGTATGAGCAGTTCTTC

clone_size: NA
j_call: TRBJ1-4
d_call: NA
v_call: TRBV5-6
cdr3_aa: CASSLKGFDEKLFF
cdr3_nt: TGTGCCAGCAGCTTGAAGGGGTTCGATGAAAAACTGTTTTTT

clone_size: NA
j_call: TRBJ1-5
d_call: NA
v_call: TRBV2
cdr3_aa: CASSTGSNQPQHF
cdr3_nt: TGTGCCAGCAGCACAGGAAGCAATCAGCCCCAGCATTTT

clone_size: NA
j_call: TRBJ2-2
d_call: TRBD1
v_call: TRBV4-1
cdr3_aa: CASSLGQGPAGELFF
cdr3_nt: TGCGCCAGCAGCCTTGGACAGGGTCCAGCCGGGGAGCTGTTTTTT

clone_size: NA
j_call: TRBJ2-3
d_call: TRBD2
v_call: TRBV7-2
cdr3_aa: CASSLARTSGNGDTQYF
cdr3_nt: TGTGCCAGCAGCTTAGCGCGGACTAGCGGGAATGGAGATACGCAGTATTTT

clone_size: few
j_call: TRBJ1-5
d_call: NA
v_call: TRBV5-1
cdr3_aa: CASSLSGRSNQPQHF
cdr3_nt: TGCGCCAGCAGCTTGAGTGGCAGGAGCAATCAGCCCCAGCATTTT

clone_size: NA
j_call: TRBJ1-5
d_call: TRBD1
v_call: TRBV30
cdr3_aa: CAWTGTGTNQPQHF
cdr3_nt: TGTGCCTGGACCGGGACAGGGACCAATCAGCCCCAGCATTTT

clone_size: NA
j_call: TRBJ1-2
d_call: TRBD1
v_call: TRBV29-1
cdr3_aa: CSAPGQGARGYGYTF
cdr3_nt: TGCAGCGCCCCGGGACAGGGGGCCAGGGGGTATGGCTACACCTTC

clone_size: NA
j_call: TRBJ2-1
d_call: TRBD2
v_call: TRBV29-1
cdr3_aa: CSARGTTDLGEQFF
cdr3_nt: TGCAGCGCTCGCGGGACTACGGACTTGGGCGAGCAGTTCTTC

clone_size: NA
j_call: TRBJ2-7
d_call: TRBD2
v_call: TRBV5-1
cdr3_aa: CASSGTLAGVAHEQYF
cdr3_nt: TGCGCCAGCAGCGGCACTCTAGCGGGAGTCGCCCACGAGCAGTACTTC

clone_size: once
j_call: TRBJ1-2
d_call: NA
v_call: TRBV19
cdr3_aa: CASSITGYYGYTF
cdr3_nt: TGTGCCAGTAGTATAACAGGGTACTATGGCTACACCTTC

clone_size: once
j_call: TRBJ2-5
d_call: NA
v_call: TRBV9
cdr3_aa: CASSASPPGLSGETQYF
cdr3_nt: TGTGCCAGCAGCGCCTCGCCGCCAGGGTTATCAGGAGAGACCCAGTACTTC

clone_size: NA
j_call: TRBJ1-1
d_call: NA
v_call: TRBV29-1
cdr3_aa: CSVHRAQNTEAFF
cdr3_nt: TGCAGCGTCCACAGGGCTCAGAACACTGAAGCTTTCTTT

clone_size: NA
j_call: TRBJ2-1
d_call: NA
v_call: TRBV2
cdr3_aa: CASSVNRAGQSLGQFF
cdr3_nt: TGTGCCAGCAGTGTCAACAGGGCAGGCCAATCGTTGGGGCAGTTCTTC